A selection of T cell receptor beta chains follows, all from one sample in a study of blood T cell repertoires in COVID-19. Profiled with immunoSEQ multiplex PCR; TCRdb holds only in-frame clones, not every one. Of roughly 350,000 clones in the sample, approximately 87% were seen once. What was sequenced was peripheral blood. These receptors all stem from a woman aged 30 to 39 with COVID-19, enrolled during active disease. CDR3s include the opening cysteine and the closing phenylalanine or tryptophan. The D gene is left open where the match is weak. The size entry is marked missing in some rows and otherwise reads once, few, many or a size class.

v_gene: TRBV15
abundance: NA
j_gene: TRBJ2-2
d_gene: TRBD2
CDR3nt: TGTGCCACCAGCTATGGACTAGCGGTAAACACCGGGGAGCTGTTTTTT
CDR3aa: CATSYGLAVNTGELFF

v_gene: TRBV7-9
abundance: NA
j_gene: TRBJ2-3
d_gene: NA
CDR3nt: TGTGCCAGCAGCGAGGACAGATCCACAGATACGCAGTATTTT
CDR3aa: CASSEDRSTDTQYF

v_gene: TRBV6-2/TRBV6-3
abundance: NA
j_gene: TRBJ2-2
d_gene: TRBD2
CDR3nt: TGTGCCAGCAGTCCGGGACTAGCCGGATTGGACACCGGGGAGCTGTTTTTT
CDR3aa: CASSPGLAGLDTGELFF

v_gene: TRBV19
abundance: few
j_gene: TRBJ1-1
d_gene: NA
CDR3nt: TGTGCCAGTAGTCGTCTACAGGACATAACCGCTGAAGCTTTCTTT
CDR3aa: CASSRLQDITAEAFF

v_gene: TRBV6-4
abundance: NA
j_gene: TRBJ2-7
d_gene: NA
CDR3nt: TGTGCCAGCAGTGACGGCTGCGGCTTC
CDR3aa: CASSDGCGF

v_gene: TRBV28
abundance: NA
j_gene: TRBJ1-1
d_gene: NA
CDR3nt: TGTGCCAGCAGTTTCTTGTACACTGAAGCTTTCTTT
CDR3aa: CASSFLYTEAFF

v_gene: TRBV28
abundance: NA
j_gene: TRBJ2-2
d_gene: TRBD1
CDR3nt: TGTGCCAGCAGCCGTAGACAGGGTGGTTGGACCGGGGAGCTGTTTTTT
CDR3aa: CASSRRQGGWTGELFF

v_gene: TRBV6-5
abundance: NA
j_gene: TRBJ2-5
d_gene: TRBD2
CDR3nt: TGTGCCAGCAGTTACGGGAGCGGGAGTTTAGAGACCCAGTACTTC
CDR3aa: CASSYGSGSLETQYF

v_gene: TRBV12-3/TRBV12-4
abundance: NA
j_gene: TRBJ1-2
d_gene: NA
CDR3nt: TGTGCCAGCAGTCCGGTCCGTGGCTACACCTTC
CDR3aa: CASSPVRGYTF

v_gene: TRBV4-3
abundance: NA
j_gene: TRBJ1-4
d_gene: TRBD1
CDR3nt: TGCGCCAGCAGCCCGGGACAGGGGGCGGATGAAAAACTGTTTTTT
CDR3aa: CASSPGQGADEKLFF

v_gene: TRBV24-1
abundance: NA
j_gene: TRBJ2-1
d_gene: NA
CDR3nt: TGTGCCTCGGGTCCAGCCCCCAATGAGCAGTTCTTC
CDR3aa: CASGPAPNEQFF

v_gene: TRBV6-2/TRBV6-3
abundance: NA
j_gene: TRBJ2-1
d_gene: NA
CDR3nt: TGTGCCAGCAGTTACGGCGGTAGTTACAATGAGCAGTTCTTC
CDR3aa: CASSYGGSYNEQFF

v_gene: TRBV19
abundance: NA
j_gene: TRBJ2-5
d_gene: NA
CDR3nt: TGTGCCAGTAGTCCCTCTAGCCTCCGGGGACAAGAGACCCAGTACTTC
CDR3aa: CASSPSSLRGQETQYF